This TCR beta chain comes out of a study of OX40 agonist ivuxolimab in advanced cancers. Study-level points and caveats: Low normalized T-cell clonal expansion also characterized some of the nonresponders.

Trimming shortened V by 3 bases and J by 0 bases, and 6 bases separated the two germline ends. This CDR3 has 13 residues. The germline V gene encodes CDR1 WSHSY and CDR2 SAAADI. Assay used: immunoSEQ multiplex PCR; TCRdb lists only in-frame clones, some missing. The sample has 12,000 or so clones, roughly 78% seen once; the top ten hold about 40%. Comment on this clone: Its antigen is unknown.

The chain uses TRBV10-2 and TRBJ2-7; D possibly corresponds to TRBD2 (6 bases). This sequence originates from an adult with an advanced solid tumor such as melanoma, head and neck, liver or kidney cancer. The source material was CD4+ or CD8+ T cells sorted from blood, sampled in a trial of the OX40 agonist ivuxolimab. CDR3 residues: CASSDGSSYEQYF. The CDR3 nucleotides are TGCGCCAGCAGTGACGGGAGCTCCTACGAGCAGTACTTC.